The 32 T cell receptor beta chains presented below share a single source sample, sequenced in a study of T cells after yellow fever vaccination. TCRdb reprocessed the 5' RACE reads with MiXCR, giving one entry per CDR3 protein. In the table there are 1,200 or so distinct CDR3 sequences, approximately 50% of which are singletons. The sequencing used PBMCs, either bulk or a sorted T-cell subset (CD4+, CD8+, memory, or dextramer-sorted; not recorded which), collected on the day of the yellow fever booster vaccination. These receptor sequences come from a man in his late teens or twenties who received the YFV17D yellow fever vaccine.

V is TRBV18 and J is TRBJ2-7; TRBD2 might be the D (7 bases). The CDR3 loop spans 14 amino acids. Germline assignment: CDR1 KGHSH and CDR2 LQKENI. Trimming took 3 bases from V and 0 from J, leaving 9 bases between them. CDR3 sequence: CASSPGGHSYEQYF. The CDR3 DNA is TGTGCCAGCTCACCCGGGGGGCACTCCTACGAGCAGTACTTC.

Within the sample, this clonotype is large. The DNA for the CDR3 is TGTGCCACCAGCAGAGATGTAGAGGTGTTGGCTAGCGGGGGGACCGGGGAGCTGTTTTTT. Protein sequence: CATSRDVEVLASGGTGELFF. The V gene is TRBV15, the J gene TRBJ2-2; 11 nucleotides line up with TRBD2. Germline CDR1 reads LNHNV; CDR2 reads YYDKDF (reference sequence). This CDR3 contains 20 residues. The trim removed 0 bases at V and 5 bases at J, leaving 14 bases unmatched.

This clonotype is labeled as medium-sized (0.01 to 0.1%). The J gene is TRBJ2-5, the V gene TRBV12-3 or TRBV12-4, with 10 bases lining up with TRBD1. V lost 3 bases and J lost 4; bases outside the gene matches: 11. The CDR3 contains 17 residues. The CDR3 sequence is CASSFGELTGGLETQYF. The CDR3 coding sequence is TGTGCCAGCAGTTTTGGGGAGCTGACAGGGGGCTTAGAGACCCAGTACTTC.

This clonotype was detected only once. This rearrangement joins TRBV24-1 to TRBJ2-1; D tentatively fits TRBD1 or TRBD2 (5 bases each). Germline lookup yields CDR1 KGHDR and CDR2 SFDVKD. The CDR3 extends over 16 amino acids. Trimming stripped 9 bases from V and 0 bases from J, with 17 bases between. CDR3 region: CATRGRNVSSYNEQFF. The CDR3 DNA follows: TGTGCCACCCGGGGCCGGAATGTTAGCTCCTACAATGAGCAGTTCTTC.

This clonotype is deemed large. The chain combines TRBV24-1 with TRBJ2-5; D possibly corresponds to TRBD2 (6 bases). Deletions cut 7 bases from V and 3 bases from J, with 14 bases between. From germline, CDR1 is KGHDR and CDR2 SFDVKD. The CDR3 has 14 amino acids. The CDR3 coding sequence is TGTGCCACCAGCGGATGGGGGGAGGAAGAGACCCAGTACTTC. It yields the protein CATSGWGEEETQYF.

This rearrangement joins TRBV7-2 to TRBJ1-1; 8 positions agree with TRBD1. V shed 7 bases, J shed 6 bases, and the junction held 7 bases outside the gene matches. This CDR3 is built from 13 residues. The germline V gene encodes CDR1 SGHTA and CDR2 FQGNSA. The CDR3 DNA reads TGTGCCAGCACCCCGGACAGGGCCGCTGAAGCTTTCTTT. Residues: CASTPDRAAEAFF.

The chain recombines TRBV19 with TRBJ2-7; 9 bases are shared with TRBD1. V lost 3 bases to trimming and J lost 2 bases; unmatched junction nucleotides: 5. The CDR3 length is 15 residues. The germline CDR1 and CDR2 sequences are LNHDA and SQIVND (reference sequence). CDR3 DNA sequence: TGTGCCAGTAGTATCACCGGGACAGGGACCTACGAGCAGTACTTC. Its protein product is CASSITGTGTYEQYF.

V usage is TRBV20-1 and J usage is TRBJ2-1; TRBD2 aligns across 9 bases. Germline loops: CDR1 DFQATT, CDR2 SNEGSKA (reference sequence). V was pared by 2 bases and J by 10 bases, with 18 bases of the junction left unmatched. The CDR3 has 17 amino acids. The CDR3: CSARTGAPSGDGTEQFF. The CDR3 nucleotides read TGCAGTGCTAGAACTGGGGCACCTAGCGGGGATGGAACGGAGCAGTTCTTC.

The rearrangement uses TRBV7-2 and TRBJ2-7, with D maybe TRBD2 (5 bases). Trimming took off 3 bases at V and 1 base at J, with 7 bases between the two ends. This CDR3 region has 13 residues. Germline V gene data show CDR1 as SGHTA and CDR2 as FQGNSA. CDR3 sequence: CASSFSVSYEQYV. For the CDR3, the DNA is TGTGCCAGCAGCTTTAGCGTATCCTACGAGCAGTACGTC.

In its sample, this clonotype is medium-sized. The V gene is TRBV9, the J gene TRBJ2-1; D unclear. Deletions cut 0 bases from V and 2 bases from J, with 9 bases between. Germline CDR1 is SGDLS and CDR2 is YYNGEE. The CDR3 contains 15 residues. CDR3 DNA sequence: TGTGCCAGCAGCGTAGAATGGTCTCCCTACAATGAGCAGTTCTTC. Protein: CASSVEWSPYNEQFF.

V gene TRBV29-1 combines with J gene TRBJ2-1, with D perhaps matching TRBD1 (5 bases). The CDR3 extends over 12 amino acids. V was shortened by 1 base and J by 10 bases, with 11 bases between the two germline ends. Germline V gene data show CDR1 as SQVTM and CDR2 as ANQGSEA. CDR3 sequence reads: CSVEGGAPEQFF. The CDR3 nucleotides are TGCAGCGTTGAAGGGGGCGCCCCAGAGCAGTTCTTC.

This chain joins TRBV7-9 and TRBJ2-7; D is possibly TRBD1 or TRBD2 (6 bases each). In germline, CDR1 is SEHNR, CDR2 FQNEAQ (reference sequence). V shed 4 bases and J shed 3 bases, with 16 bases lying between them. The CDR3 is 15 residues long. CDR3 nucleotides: TGTGCCAGCAGCTGGAGGCGGGACATCAGCTACGAGCAGTACTTC. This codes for CASSWRRDISYEQYF.

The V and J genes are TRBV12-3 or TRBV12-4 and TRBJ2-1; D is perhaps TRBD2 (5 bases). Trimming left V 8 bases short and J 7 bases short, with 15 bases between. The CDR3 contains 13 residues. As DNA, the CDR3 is TGTGCCAGCGTGAGGGCCATGCGAAATGAGCAGTTCTTC. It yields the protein CASVRAMRNEQFF.

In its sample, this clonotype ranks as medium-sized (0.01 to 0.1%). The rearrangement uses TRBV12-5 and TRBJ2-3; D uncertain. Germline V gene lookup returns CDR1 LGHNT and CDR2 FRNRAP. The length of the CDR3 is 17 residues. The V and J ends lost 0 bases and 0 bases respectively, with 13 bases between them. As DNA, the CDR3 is TGTGCTAGTGGTTTGGTAGGGTTGCAGTGGAGCACAGATACGCAGTATTTT. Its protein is CASGLVGLQWSTDTQYF.

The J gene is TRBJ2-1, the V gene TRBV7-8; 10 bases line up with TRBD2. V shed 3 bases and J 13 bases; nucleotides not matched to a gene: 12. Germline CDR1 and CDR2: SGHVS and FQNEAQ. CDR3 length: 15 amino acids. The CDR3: CASSFGTSVLISQFF. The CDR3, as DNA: TGTGCCAGCAGCTTCGGGACTAGCGTCTTGATCTCCCAGTTCTTC. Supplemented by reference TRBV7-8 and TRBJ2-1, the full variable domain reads GAGVSQSPRYKVAKRGQDVALRCDPISGHVSLFWYQQALGQGPEFLTYFQNEAQLDKSGLPSDRFFAERPEGSVSTLKIQRTQQEDSAVYLCASSFGTSVLISQFFGPGTRLTVL.

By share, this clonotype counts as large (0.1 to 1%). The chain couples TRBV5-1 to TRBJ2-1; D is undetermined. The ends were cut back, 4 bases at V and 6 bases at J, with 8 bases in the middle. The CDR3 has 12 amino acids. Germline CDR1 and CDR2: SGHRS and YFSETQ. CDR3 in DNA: TGCGCCAGCAGCCTCGGTCCCAATGAGCAGTTCTTC. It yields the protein CASSLGPNEQFF.

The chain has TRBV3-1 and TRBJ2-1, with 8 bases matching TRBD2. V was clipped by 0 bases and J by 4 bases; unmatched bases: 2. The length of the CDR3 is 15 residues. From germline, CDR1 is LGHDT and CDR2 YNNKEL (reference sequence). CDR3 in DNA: TGTGCCAGCAGCCAAGATTTAGCGGGGTACAATGAGCAGTTCTTC. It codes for CASSQDLAGYNEQFF.

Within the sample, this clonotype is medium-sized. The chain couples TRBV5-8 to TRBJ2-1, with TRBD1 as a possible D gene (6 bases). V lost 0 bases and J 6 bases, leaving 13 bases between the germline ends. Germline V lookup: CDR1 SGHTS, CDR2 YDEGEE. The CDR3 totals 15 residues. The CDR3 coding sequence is TGTGCCAGCAGCTTGGGACAGGTAATTACCAATGAGCAGTTCTTC. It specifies CASSLGQVITNEQFF.

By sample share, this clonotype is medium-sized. The CDR3, as DNA: TGTGCCAGCAGTTACTGGGCAAACTTGTCCAGCGGGGATACGCAGTATTTT. It specifies CASSYWANLSSGDTQYF. The chain links TRBV6-2 or TRBV6-3 to TRBJ2-3, with D possibly being TRBD2 (6 bases). Germline V gene sequence: CDR1 MNHEY, CDR2 SVGEGT. There are 17 residues in the CDR3. V gave up 1 base and J gave up 6 bases, with 20 bases separating them.

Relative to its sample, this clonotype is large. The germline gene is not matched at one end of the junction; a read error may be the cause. DNA for the CDR3: TGTGCCATTAGTGACAGGATCACTTATAATAATTCACCCCTCCACTTT. It specifies CAISDRITYNNSPLHF. The chain joins TRBV10-3 to TRBJ1-6, with D perhaps matching TRBD1 (6 bases). CDR1 is ENHRY and CDR2 is SYGVKD in the germline V gene. CDR3 size: 16 residues.

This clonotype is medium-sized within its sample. The CDR3 region has the DNA TGCAGTGCCGCACGGAACACTGAAGCTTTCTTT. It translates to CSAARNTEAFF. The V gene is TRBV20-1, the J gene TRBJ1-1, with unresolved D. V was trimmed by 6 bases and J by 1 base, leaving 6 bases between them. The CDR3 totals 11 residues. Germline assignment: CDR1 DFQATT and CDR2 SNEGSKA (reference sequence).

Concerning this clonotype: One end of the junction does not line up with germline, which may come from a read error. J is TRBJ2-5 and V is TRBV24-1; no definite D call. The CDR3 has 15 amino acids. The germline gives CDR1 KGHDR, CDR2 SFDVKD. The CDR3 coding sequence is TGTGCCACCTGTGATTTACATGGTGCCGAAGAGACCCAGTACTTC. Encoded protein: CATCDLHGAEETQYF.

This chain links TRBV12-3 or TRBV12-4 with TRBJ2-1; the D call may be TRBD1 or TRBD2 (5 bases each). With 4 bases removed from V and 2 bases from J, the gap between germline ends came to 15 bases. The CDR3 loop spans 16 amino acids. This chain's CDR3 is CASSSTTRGPYNEQFF. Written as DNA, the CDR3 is TGTGCCAGCAGTTCTACTACACGGGGACCCTACAATGAGCAGTTCTTC.

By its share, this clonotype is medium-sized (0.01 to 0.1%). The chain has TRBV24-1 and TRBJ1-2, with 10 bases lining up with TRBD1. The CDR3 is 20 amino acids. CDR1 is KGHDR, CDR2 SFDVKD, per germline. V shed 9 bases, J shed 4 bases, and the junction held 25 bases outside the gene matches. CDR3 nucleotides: TGTGCCACCGGCCCCCGTCGCAACCTATGGGACAGGGGATCCCCCTATGGCTACACCTTC. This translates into CATGPRRNLWDRGSPYGYTF.

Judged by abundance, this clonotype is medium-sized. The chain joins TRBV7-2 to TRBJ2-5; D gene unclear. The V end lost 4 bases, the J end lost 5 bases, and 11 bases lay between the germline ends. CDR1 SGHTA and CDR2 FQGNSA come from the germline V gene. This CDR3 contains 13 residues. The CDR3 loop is CASSSRGWETQYF. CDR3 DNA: TGTGCCAGCAGCTCACGTGGGTGGGAGACCCAGTACTTC. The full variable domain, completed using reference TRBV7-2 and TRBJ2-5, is GAGVSQSPSNKVTEKGKDVELRCDPISGHTALYWYRQSLGQGLEFLIYFQGNSAPDKSGLPSDRFSAERTGGSVSTLTIQRTQQEDSAVYLCASSSRGWETQYFGPGTRLLVL.

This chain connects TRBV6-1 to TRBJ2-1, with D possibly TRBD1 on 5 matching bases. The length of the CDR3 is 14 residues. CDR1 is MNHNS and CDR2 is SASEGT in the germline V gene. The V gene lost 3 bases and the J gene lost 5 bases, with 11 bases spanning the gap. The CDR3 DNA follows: TGTGCCAGCAGTGACAGGGCCCCCCACAATGAGCAGTTCTTC. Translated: CASSDRAPHNEQFF.

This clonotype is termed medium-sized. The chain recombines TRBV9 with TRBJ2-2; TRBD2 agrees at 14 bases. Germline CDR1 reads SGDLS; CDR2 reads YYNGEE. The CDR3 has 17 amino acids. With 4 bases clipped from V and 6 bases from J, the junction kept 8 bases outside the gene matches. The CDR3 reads CASSTGTSGGPAGELFF. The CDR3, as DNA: TGTGCCAGCAGCACAGGGACTAGCGGGGGTCCCGCCGGGGAGCTGTTTTTT.

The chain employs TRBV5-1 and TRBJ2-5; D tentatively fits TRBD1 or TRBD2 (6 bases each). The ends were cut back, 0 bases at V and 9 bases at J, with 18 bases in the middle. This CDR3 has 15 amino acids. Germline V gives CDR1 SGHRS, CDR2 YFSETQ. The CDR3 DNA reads TGCGCCAGCAGCTTGGTTACAGGGACTCTCGTGGCCCAGTACTTC. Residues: CASSLVTGTLVAQYF.

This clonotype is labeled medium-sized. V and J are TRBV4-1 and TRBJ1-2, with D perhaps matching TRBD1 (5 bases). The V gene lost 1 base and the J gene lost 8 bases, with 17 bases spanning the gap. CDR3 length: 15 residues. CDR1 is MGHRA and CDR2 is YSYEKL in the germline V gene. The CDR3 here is CASSQVRPGRRGYTF. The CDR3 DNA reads TGCGCCAGCAGCCAAGTTCGTCCGGGACGAAGAGGCTACACCTTC.

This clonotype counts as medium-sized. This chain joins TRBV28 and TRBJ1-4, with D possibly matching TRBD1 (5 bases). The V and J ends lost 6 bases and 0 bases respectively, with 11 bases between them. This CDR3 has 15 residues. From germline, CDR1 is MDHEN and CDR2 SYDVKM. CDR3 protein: CASSGGSATNEKLFF. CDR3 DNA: TGTGCCAGCAGCGGGGGGTCCGCAACTAATGAAAAACTGTTTTTT.

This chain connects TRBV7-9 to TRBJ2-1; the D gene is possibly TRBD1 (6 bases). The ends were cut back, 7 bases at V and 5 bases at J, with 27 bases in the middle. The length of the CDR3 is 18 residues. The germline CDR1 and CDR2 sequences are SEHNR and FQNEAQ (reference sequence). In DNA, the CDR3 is TGTGCCAGCACTCGTCGACGGGCAGGGGCTCGGTCCAACAATGAGCAGTTCTTC. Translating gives CASTRRRAGARSNNEQFF.

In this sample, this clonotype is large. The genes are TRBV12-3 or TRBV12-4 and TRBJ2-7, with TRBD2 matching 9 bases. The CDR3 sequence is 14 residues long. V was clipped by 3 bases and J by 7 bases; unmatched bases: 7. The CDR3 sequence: CASSFGGGAGEQYF. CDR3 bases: TGTGCCAGCAGTTTTGGCGGGGGGGCCGGTGAGCAGTACTTC.